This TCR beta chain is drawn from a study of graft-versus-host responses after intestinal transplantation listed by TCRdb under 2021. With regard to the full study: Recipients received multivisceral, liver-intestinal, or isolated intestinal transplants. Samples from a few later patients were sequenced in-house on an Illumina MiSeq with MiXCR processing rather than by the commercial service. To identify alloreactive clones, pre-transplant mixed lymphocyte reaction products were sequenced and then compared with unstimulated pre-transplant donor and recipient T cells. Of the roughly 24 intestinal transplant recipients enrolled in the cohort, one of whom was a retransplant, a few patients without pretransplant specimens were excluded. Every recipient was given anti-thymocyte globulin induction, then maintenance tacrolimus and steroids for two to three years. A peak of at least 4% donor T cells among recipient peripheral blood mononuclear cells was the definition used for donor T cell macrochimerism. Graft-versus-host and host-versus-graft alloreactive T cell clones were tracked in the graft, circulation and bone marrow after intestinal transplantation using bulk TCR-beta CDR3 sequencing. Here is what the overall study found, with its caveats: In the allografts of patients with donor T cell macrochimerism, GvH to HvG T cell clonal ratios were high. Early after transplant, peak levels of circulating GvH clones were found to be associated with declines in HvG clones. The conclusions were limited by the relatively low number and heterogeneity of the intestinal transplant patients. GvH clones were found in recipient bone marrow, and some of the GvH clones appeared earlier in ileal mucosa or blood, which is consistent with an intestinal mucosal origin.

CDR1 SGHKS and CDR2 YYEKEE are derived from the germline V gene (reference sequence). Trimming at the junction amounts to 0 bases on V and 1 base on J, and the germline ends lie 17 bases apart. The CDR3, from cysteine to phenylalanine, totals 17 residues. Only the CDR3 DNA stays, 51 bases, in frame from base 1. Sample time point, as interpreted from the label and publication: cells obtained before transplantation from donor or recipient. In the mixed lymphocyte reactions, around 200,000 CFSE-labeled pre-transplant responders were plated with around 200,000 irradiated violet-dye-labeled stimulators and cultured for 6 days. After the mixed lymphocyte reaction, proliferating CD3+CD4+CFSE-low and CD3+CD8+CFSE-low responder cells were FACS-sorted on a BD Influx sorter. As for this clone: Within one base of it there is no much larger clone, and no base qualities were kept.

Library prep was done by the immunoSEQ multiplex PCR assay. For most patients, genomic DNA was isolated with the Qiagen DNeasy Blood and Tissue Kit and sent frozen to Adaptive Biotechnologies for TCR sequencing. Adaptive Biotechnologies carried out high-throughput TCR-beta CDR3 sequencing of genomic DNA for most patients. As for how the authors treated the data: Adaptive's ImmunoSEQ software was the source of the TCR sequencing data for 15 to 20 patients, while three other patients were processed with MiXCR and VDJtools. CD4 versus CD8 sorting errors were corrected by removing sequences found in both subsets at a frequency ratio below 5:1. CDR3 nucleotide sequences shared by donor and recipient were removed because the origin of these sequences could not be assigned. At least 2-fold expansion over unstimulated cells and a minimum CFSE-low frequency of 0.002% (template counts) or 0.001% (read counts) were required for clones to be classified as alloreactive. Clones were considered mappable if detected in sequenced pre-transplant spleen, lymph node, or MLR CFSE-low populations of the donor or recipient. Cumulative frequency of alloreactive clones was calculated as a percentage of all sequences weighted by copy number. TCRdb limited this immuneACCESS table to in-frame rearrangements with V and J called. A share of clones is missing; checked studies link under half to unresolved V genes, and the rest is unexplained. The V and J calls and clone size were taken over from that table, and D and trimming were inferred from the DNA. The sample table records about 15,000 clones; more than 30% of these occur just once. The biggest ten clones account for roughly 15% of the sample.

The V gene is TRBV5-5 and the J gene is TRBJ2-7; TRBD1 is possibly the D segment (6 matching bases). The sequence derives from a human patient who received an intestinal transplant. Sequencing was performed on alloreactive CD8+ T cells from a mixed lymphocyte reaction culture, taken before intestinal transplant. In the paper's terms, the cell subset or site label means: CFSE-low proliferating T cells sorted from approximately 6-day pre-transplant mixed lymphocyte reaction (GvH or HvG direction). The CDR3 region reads CASSLVYSGHSSYEQYF. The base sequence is TGTGCCAGCAGCTTGGTGTACTCGGGACACTCGTCCTACGAGCAGTACTTC.